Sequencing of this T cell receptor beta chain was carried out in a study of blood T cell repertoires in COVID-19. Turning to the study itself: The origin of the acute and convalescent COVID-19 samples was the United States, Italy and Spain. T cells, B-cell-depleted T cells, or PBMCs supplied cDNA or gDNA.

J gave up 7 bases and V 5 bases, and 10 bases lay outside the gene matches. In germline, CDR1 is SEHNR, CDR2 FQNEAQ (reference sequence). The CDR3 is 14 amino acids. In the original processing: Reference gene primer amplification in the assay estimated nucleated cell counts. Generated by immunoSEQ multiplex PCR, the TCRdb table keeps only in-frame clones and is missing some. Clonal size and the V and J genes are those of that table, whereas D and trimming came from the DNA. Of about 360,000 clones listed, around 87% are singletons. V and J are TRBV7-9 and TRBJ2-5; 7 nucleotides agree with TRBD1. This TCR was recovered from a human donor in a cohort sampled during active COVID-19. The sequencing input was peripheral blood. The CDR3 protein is CASSRGTVEGTQYF. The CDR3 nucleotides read TGTGCCAGCAGCCGAGGGACAGTCGAAGGGACCCAGTACTTC. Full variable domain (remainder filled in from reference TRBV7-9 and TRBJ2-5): DTGVSQNPRHKITKRGQNVTFRCDPISEHNRLYWYRQTLGQGPEFLTYFQNEAQLEKSRLLSDRFSAERPKGSFSTLEIQRTEQGDSAMYLCASSRGTVEGTQYFGPGTRLLVL.